This TCR beta chain derives from a study of blood T cell repertoires in COVID-19. Generated by immunoSEQ multiplex PCR, the TCRdb table keeps only in-frame clones and is missing some. The sample has more than 110,000 clones, approximately 87% seen once. The CDR3 runs 13 residues. Germline-derived CDR1 and CDR2 are SQVTM and ANQGSEA. V dropped 7 bases and J dropped 4 bases, with 14 bases sitting between them. The chain is built from TRBV29-1 and TRBJ2-4; maybe TRBD2 (5 bases). The source of this sequence is a human donor in a cohort sampled during active COVID-19. Sequencing input: peripheral blood. The CDR3, as DNA: TGCAGCGCTCGCATCGGGAAGAAAAACATTCAGTACTTC. It specifies CSARIGKKNIQYF.